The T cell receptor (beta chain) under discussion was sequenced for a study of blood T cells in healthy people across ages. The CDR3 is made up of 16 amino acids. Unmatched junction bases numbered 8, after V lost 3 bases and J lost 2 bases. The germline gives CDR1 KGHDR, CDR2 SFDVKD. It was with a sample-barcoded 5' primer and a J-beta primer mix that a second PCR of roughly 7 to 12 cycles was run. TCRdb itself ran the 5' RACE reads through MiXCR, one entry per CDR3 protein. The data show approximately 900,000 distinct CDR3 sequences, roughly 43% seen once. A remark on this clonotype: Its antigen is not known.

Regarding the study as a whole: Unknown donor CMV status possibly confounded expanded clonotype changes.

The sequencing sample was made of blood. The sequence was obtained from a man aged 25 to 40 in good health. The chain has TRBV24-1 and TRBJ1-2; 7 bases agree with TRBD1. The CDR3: CATSDTGAATNYGYTF. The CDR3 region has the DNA TGTGCCACCAGTGATACAGGGGCAGCGACGAACTATGGCTACACCTTC.